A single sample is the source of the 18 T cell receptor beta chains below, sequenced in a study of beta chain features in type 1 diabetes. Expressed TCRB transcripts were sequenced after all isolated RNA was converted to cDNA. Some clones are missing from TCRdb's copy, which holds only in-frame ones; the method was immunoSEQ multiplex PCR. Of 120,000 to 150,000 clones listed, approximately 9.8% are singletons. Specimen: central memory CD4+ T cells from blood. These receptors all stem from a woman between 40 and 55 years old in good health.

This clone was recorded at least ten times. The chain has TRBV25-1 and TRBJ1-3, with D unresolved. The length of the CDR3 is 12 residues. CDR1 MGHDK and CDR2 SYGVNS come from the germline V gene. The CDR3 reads CGSGFSGNTIYF. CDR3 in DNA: TGTGGCTCGGGATTCTCTGGAAACACCATATATTTT. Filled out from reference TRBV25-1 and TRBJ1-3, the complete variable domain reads EADIYQTPRYLVIGTGKKITLECSQTMGHDKMYWYQQDPGMELHLIHYSYGVNSTEKGDLSSESTVSRIRTEHFPLTLESARPSHTSQYLCGSGFSGNTIYFGEGSWLTVV.

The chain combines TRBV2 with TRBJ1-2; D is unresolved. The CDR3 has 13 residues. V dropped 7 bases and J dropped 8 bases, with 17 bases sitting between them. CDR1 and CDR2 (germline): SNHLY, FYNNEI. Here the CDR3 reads CASTLTAPSGYTF. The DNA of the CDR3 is TGTGCCAGCACATTAACAGCCCCCTCCGGCTACACCTTC.

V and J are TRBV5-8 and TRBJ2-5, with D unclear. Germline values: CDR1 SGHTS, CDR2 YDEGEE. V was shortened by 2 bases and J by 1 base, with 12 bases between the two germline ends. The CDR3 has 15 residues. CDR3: CASSFGRQVQETQYF. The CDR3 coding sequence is TGTGCCAGCAGCTTTGGTCGTCAGGTCCAAGAGACCCAGTACTTC.

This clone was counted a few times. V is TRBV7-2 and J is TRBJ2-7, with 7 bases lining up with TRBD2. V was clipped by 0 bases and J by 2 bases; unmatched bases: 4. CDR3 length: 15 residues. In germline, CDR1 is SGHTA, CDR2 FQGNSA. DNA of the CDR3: TGTGCCAGCAGCTTAGCTAGGACTAGTCCCTACGAGCAGTACTTC. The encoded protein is CASSLARTSPYEQYF.

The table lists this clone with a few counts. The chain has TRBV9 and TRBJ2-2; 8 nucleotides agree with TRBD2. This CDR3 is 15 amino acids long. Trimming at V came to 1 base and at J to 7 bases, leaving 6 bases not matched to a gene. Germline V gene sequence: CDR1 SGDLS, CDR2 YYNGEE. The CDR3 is CASSVTGGAHGELFF. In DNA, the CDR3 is TGTGCCAGCAGCGTAACCGGGGGGGCCCACGGGGAGCTGTTTTTT.

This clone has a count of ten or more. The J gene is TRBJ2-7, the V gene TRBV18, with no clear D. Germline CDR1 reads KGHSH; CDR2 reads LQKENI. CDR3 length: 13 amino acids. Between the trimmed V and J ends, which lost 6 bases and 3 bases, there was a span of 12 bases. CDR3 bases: TGTGCCAGCTCCCTGTCTGTTAACTACGAGCAGTACTTC. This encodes CASSLSVNYEQYF.

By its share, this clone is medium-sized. The chain's CDR3 is CASRSLFQGLHGSPLHF. CDR3 coding DNA: TGTGCCAGCAGATCACTTTTCCAGGGTTTGCATGGTTCACCCCTCCACTTT. The gene calls are TRBV7-2 and TRBJ1-6; D perhaps matches TRBD1 (5 bases). Germline V gene data show CDR1 as SGHTA and CDR2 as FQGNSA. Trimming left V 6 bases short and J 9 bases short, with 24 bases between. This CDR3 is 17 amino acids long.

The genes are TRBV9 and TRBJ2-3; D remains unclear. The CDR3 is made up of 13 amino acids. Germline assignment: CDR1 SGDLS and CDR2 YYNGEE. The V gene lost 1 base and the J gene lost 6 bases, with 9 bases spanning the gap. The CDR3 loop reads CASSVWSRDTQYF. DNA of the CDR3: TGTGCCAGCAGCGTATGGAGCCGGGATACGCAGTATTTT.

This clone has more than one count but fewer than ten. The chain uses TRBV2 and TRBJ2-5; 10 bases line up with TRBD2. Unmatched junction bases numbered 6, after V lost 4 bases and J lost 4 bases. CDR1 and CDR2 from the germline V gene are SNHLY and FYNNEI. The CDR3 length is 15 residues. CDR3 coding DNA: TGTGCCAGCAGTGGACTGAGCGGGGGGGCAGAGACCCAGTACTTC. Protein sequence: CASSGLSGGAETQYF. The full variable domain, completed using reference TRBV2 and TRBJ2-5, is EPEVTQTPSHQVTQMGQEVILRCVPISNHLYFYWYRQILGQKVEFLVSFYNNEISEKSEIFDDQFSVERPDGSNFTLKIRSTKLEDSAMYFCASSGLSGGAETQYFGPGTRLLVL.

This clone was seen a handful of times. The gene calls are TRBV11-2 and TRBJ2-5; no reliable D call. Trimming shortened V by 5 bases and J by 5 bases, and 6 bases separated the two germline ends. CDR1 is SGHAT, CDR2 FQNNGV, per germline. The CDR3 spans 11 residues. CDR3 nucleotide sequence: TGTGCCAGCAGCCAGAGGGAGACCCAGTACTTC. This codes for CASSQRETQYF.

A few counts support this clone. CDR3 loop: CASTGEWDGYTF. The CDR3 DNA sequence: TGTGCCAGTACCGGGGAATGGGATGGCTACACCTTC. The rearrangement links TRBV19 to TRBJ1-2, with D unclear. The CDR3 extends over 12 amino acids. Germline V gives CDR1 LNHDA, CDR2 SQIVND (reference sequence). V lost 7 bases to trimming and J lost 6 bases, with 12 bases between them.

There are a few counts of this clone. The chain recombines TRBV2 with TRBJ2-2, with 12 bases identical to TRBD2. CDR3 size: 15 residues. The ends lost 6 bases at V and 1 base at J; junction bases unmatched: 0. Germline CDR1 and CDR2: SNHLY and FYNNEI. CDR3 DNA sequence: TGTGCCAGCAGACTAGCGGGGGGGAACACCGGGGAGCTGTTTTTT. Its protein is CASRLAGGNTGELFF.

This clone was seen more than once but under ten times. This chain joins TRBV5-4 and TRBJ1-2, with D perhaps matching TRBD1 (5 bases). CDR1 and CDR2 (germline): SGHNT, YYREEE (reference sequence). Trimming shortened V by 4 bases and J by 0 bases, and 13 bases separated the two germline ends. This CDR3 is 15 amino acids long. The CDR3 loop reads CASSLQGPTNYGYTF. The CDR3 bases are TGTGCCAGCAGCCTCCAGGGCCCAACTAACTATGGCTACACCTTC.

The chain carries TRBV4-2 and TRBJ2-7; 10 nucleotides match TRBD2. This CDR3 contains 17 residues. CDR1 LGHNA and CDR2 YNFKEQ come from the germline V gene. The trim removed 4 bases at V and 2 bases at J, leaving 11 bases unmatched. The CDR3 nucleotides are TGTGCCAGCAGCCCTCTACCCAGCGGGGGGGTCCCCTACGAGCAGTACTTC. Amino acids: CASSPLPSGGVPYEQYF.

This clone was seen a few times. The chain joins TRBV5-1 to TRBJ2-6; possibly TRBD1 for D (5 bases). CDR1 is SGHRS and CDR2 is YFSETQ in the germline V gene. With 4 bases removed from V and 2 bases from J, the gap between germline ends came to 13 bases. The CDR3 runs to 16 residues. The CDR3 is CASSPSFRAGANVLTF. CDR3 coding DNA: TGCGCCAGCAGCCCATCCTTCAGGGCTGGGGCCAACGTCCTGACTTTC.

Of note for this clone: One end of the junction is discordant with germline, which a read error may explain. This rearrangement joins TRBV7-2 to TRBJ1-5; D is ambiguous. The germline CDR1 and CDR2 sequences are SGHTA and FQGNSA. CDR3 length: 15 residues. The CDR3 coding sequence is TGCGCCAGCAGCCAAGATATGCAGGGCAATCAGCCCCAGCATTTT. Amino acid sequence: CASSQDMQGNQPQHF.

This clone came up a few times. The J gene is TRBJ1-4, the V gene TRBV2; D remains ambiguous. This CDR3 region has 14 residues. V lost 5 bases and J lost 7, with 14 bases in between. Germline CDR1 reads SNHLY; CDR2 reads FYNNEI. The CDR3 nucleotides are TGTGCCAGCAGTAAGGAGACGGTGTCTGAAAAACTGTTTTTT. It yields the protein CASSKETVSEKLFF.

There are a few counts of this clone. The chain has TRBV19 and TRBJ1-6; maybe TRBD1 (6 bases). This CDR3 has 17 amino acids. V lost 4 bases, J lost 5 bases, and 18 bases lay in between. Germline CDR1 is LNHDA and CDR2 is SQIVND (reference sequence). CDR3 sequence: CASSTGEQGTNNSPLHF. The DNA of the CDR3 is TGTGCCAGTAGTACCGGAGAACAGGGTACAAATAATTCACCCCTCCACTTT.